Below, 8 T cell receptor beta chains from the same sample are listed, as sequenced in a study of cytomegalovirus exposure and HLA in healthy donors (dated by TCRdb to 2016 to 2017). The library relied on the immunoSEQ multiplex PCR assay. The multiplex PCR relied on a mix of 60 forward primers for TCR Vbeta segments and 13 reverse primers for TCR Jbeta segments. Here the immuneACCESS table is served through TCRdb, limited to in-frame sequences with V and J called. Missing clones are a known gap in these copies; in checked studies unresolved V genes cover under half, and the rest lacks a known reason. For this sample there are 150,000 to 200,000 clones; roughly 71% appear just once. The ten largest clones add up to 7.4% of the sample. Sequenced input: PBMCs. The receptors were sampled from a male donor in good health and CMV-seropositive.

CDR3 DNA sequence: TGTGCCAGCAGCGCAGGGGGCGAAGCTTTCTTT. Its protein is CASSAGGEAFF. The chain joins TRBV7-2 to TRBJ1-1; 8 bases align to TRBD1. The CDR3 runs 11 residues. Germline loops: CDR1 SGHTA, CDR2 FQGNSA. The J segment lost 8 bases and the V segment lost 5 bases, leaving 1 base of the junction unmatched.

This clone was picked up one time. The V gene is TRBV5-1, the J gene TRBJ2-5; the D is unclear. V lost 0 bases and J lost 3, with 6 bases in between. The CDR3 consists of 13 residues. Per germline, CDR1 SGHRS and CDR2 YFSETQ. CDR3 region: CASSLAPEETQYF. CDR3 DNA sequence: TGCGCCAGCAGCTTGGCCCCCGAAGAGACCCAGTACTTC.

The chain joins TRBV5-1 to TRBJ2-7, with 10 bases matching TRBD1. Trimming took 3 bases from V and 3 from J; bases not matched to a gene: 6. CDR1 is SGHRS, CDR2 YFSETQ, per germline. CDR3 length: 15 amino acids. In nucleotides, the CDR3 is TGCGCCAGCAGCTCCAGGGGGGACAGGGGCTACGAGCAGTACTTC. Its protein product is CASSSRGDRGYEQYF.

This clone has a handful of counts. The chain employs TRBV4-1 and TRBJ1-1; tentatively, D is TRBD1 (6 bases). The CDR3 is made up of 16 amino acids. Trimming removed 2 bases at V and 1 base at J, with 14 bases between. Germline V gene data show CDR1 as MGHRA and CDR2 as YSYEKL. As DNA, the CDR3 is TGCGCCAGCAGCCAATACCGGGACACCACGAACACTGAAGCTTTCTTT. Protein: CASSQYRDTTNTEAFF.

As to this clone: At one of its ends the junction is not consistent with the germline gene, which may arise from a read error. The chain links TRBV7-7 to TRBJ1-1; D remains unclear. The V gene's germline CDR1 is SSHAT and CDR2 FNYEAQ (reference sequence). The CDR3 loop spans 13 amino acids. The CDR3 sequence is CASSLAANTEAFF. DNA of the CDR3: TGTGCTAGCAGCTTAGCAGCGAACACTGAAGCTTTCTTT.

The chain joins TRBV11-2 to TRBJ2-2; the D gene is possibly TRBD1 (6 bases). The CDR3 has 15 residues. Trimming removed 5 bases at V and 2 bases at J, with 12 bases between. CDR1 and CDR2 (germline): SGHAT, FQNNGV. CDR3 sequence (DNA): TGTGCCAGCAGCATACAGGGTTCAAACACCGGGGAGCTGTTTTTT. It translates to CASSIQGSNTGELFF. The full variable domain, rest sourced from reference TRBV11-2 and TRBJ2-2, is EAGVAQSPRYKIIEKRQSVAFWCNPISGHATLYWYQQILGQGPKLLIQFQNNGVVDDSQLPKDRFSAERLKGVDSTLKIQPAKLEDSAVYLCASSIQGSNTGELFFGEGSRLTVL.

This chain connects TRBV27 to TRBJ2-1; a weak D match, TRBD2 (5 bases). The CDR3 has 15 amino acids. Germline-derived CDR1 and CDR2 are MNHEY and SMNVEV (reference sequence). V dropped 0 bases and J dropped 7 bases, with 13 bases sitting between them. The CDR3 region is CASSLSGRSGNEQFF. The CDR3 coding sequence is TGTGCCAGCAGTTTATCTGGCAGGTCGGGGAATGAGCAGTTCTTC.

V gene TRBV5-6 combines with J gene TRBJ1-5, with a tentative D call TRBD1 (6 bases). The CDR3 totals 15 residues. Germline-derived CDR1 and CDR2 are SGHDT and YYEEEE. The V and J ends lost 5 bases and 1 base respectively, with 13 bases between them. CDR3 loop: CASSLTGRSNQPQHF. CDR3 DNA sequence: TGTGCCAGCAGTTTGACAGGAAGGAGCAATCAGCCCCAGCATTTT.